The source of this T cell receptor beta chain is a study of CD4 T cells in relation to SARS-CoV-2 and coronaviruses (dated by TCRdb to the early 2020s). Background on the whole study: The ViraFEST assay cultured PBMCs with antigen for nine to ten days, then sequenced TCR beta CDR3s to find antigen-specific clonal expansions. The Adaptive Biotechnologies TCR-sequencing kit was used to sequence samples from three pre-COVID donors and the naive versus memory experiments, while other data came from Illumina-based sequencing. At the level of individual TCR clonotypes, the study evaluated whether memory CD4+ T cells crossreact between the spike proteins of SARS-CoV-2 and those of common cold coronaviruses. For other donors in the study, expansion assays were sequenced with a different, Illumina-based TCR-beta assay. Shared crossreactive spike epitopes were mapped to their HLA restriction using patient-derived lymphoblastoid cell lines. An HIV-1 Nef peptide pool or a culture without peptide was used as the negative reference condition.

The library came from the immunoSEQ multiplex PCR assay. The original pipeline was this. During preprocessing, nonproductive sequences were removed, as were CDR3s that did not start with C, did not end with F or W, or were shorter than 7 amino acids. Antigen-specific clonotypes were called with the MANAFEST web app on the basis of expansion relative to the reference and to other culture wells. A clone was considered positive if significant expansion relative to the reference culture was observed in 2 of 3 replicate wells at an FDR below 0.05. A further requirement for positive clones was significant expansion compared with all other tandem wells, along with an odds ratio above 5. CDR3 homology was measured as pairwise Levenshtein distance, computed with the stringdist R package after trimming three terminal residues from each end. In TCRdb, the immuneACCESS table is reduced to in-frame sequences with V and J assigned. These tables do not hold every clone; where another copy was compared, an unresolved V gene accounts for under half, and the others remain unexplained. For V, J and clone size, that table is used; D and trimming come from the DNA. The sample table lists tens of thousands of clones, around 76% of them with a count of one. The leading ten clones occupy roughly 15% of the sample.

As for this clone: There is no known antigen for this receptor. No base quality values were provided; no much bigger clone lies one nucleotide off.

The paper's findings and limits, for the study overall: Since the crossreactivity analysis centred on spike protein, crossreactivity against other viral proteins was not assessed. Compared with monoreactive clones, crossreactive clones had significantly weaker SARS-CoV-2-driven expansion, a result consistent with antigenic imprinting. The study was limited by small numbers of patients and tested TCRs. Approximately 69% of donors had memory CD4+ clonotypes that crossrecognized SARS-CoV-2 and at least one common cold coronavirus spike. Because no donor provided both pre-pandemic and post-infection samples, tracing the source of pre-existing responses was limited.

Here V drops 6 bases and J drops 6 bases, and the junction holds 8 bases not matched to any gene. The CDR3, cysteine through phenylalanine, is 15 amino acids long. Only the CDR3 DNA is retained, 45 bases long and in frame from the first base. CDR1 is given as KGHSH and CDR2 as LQKENI, both from the germline V gene. CD4+ T cells from unexposed donors were collected before the COVID-19 pandemic (2011-2018). After around eleven days of culture, CD4+ T cells were isolated with the EasySep CD4+ T cell isolation kit. As cell number allowed, CD4+ T cells from unexposed donors were tested for reactivity to SARS-CoV-2 S and N and to four common cold coronavirus spike pools. PBMCs were cultured at two million per well in IMDM supplemented with 5% human AB serum and roughly 10 IU/ml IL-2. Half of the culture medium was replaced with fresh IL-2-containing medium on days 3 and 7. In general, triplicate replicate wells were used for every peptide culture condition. The leukapheresis product for the unexposed donors was obtained through commercial purchase. PBMCs were isolated from leukapheresis product or whole blood by Ficoll-Paque PLUS gradient centrifugation. PBMCs were either cryopreserved at -140°C or used fresh in the expansion assay. The QIAamp Micro DNA Kit was used to extract genomic DNA from the CD4+ T cells.

The sample was CD4+ T cells from PBMCs, cultured in vitro. The sequence was collected from a human donor in good health. The V gene is TRBV18 and the J gene is TRBJ2-7; a stretch of 13 junction bases matches TRBD2. The CDR3 region reads CASSLLGTSGIEQYF. The DNA sequence reads TGTGCCAGCTCCCTCCTCGGGACTAGCGGGATCGAGCAGTACTTC.